This TCR beta chain was profiled in a study of read filtering for tumor transcriptome and immune sequencing. Study information: IR-seq gave about 3.5 to 10.27 million TCR reads per sample; RNA-seq gave roughly 75 to 1,400.

Every patient had bone marrow sampled while the disease was active. The library was built from about 400 ng RNA with molecular barcoded adaptors for alpha/delta and beta/gamma chains. One entry per CDR3 protein results from TCRdb running MiXCR on the reads. In the table there are tens of thousands of distinct CDR3 sequences, nearly 20% of which are singletons. This clonotype was counted many times. This CDR3 is 15 amino acids long. This TCR was recovered from a donor at least 40 years old with multiple myeloma. Sample: a population of CD138-negative cells sorted from bone marrow. The chain carries TRBV21-1 and TRBJ1-5; the D call TRBD1 from the table was never checked on the DNA. TRBV21-1 is a pseudogene. The CDR3 here is CASSITTGRNQPQHF. The CDR3 DNA follows: TGTGCCAGCAGCATCACCACGGGACGAAATCAGCCCCAGCATTTT.